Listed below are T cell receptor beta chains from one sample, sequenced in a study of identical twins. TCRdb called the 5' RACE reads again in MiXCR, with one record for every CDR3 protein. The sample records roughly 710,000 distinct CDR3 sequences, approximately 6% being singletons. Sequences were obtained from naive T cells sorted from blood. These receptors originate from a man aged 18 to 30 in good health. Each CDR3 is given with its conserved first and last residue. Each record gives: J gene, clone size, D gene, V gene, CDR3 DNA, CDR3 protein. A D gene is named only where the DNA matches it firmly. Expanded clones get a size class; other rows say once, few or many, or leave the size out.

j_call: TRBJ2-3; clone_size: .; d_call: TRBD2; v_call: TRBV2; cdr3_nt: TGTGCCAGCAGCGGGGATTCGCGGGAGGGAGACACAGATACGCAGTATTTT; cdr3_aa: CASSGDSREGDTDTQYF
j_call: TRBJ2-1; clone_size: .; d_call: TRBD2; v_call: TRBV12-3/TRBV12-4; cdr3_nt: TGTGCCAGCACCAAACTAGCGGAGGGGTACAATGAGCAGTTCTTC; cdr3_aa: CASTKLAEGYNEQFF
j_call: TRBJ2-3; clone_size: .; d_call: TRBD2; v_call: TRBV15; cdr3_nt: TGTGCCACCAGCAAAATACTGACTAGCTCGGATACGCAGTATTTT; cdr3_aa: CATSKILTSSDTQYF
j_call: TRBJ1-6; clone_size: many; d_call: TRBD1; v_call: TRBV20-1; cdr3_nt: TGCAGTGCTAGGCCAGGACAGGGTAGTTCACCCCTCCACTTT; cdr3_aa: CSARPGQGSSPLHF
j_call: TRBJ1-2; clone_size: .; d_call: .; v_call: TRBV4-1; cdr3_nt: TGCGCCAGCAGCCTGGGGGACCTTCCACCCGTTTGGGGCTACACCTTC; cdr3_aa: CASSLGDLPPVWGYTF
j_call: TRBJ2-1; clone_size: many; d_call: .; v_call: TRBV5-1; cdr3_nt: TGCGCCAGCAGCTTTGGGGGAGGCAATGAGCAGTTCTTC; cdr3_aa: CASSFGGGNEQFF
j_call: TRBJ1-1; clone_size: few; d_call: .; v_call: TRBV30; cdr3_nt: TGTGCCTGGGGAAAAGGGAAAACTGAAGCTTTCTTT; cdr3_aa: CAWGKGKTEAFF
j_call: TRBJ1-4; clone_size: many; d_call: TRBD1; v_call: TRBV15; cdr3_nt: TGTGCCACCAGCAGATTGGGGGACAGTCATGAAAAACTGTTTTTT; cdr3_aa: CATSRLGDSHEKLFF
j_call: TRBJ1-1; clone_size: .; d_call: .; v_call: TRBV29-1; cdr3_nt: TGCAGCGCCACCAGCCGTTTGGGGATCACTGAAGCTTTCTTT; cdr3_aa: CSATSRLGITEAFF
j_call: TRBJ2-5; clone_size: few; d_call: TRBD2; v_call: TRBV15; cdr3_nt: TGTGCCACCAGAGGGCGGGAGGGCCCTCATCAGACCCAGTACTTC; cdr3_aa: CATRGREGPHQTQYF
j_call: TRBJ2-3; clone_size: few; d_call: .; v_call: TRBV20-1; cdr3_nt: TGCAGTGCTAGTCCTTTGGAAGAAACGGCAGATACGCAGTATTTT; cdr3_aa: CSASPLEETADTQYF
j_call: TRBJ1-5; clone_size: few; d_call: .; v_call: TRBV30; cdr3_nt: TGTGCCTGGAGTGACAGGGATGGTCAGCCCCAGCATTTT; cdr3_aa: CAWSDRDGQPQHF
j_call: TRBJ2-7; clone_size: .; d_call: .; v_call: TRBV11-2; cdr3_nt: TGTGCCAGCAGCTTACCTTCCAACTACGAGCAGTACTTC; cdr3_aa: CASSLPSNYEQYF
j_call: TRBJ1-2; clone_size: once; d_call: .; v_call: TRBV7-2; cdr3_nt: TGTGCCAGCAGCTTCAACAGGGAGGATGGCTACACCTTC; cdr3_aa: CASSFNREDGYTF
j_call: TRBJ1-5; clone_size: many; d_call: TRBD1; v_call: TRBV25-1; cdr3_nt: TGTGCCAGCAGTGAATCTTCAGGGGGAGGCAATCAGCCCCAGCATTTT; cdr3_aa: CASSESSGGGNQPQHF
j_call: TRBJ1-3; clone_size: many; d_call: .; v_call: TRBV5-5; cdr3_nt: TGTGCCAGCAGCTATCAGGGCATCAATCCTGGAAACACCATATATTTT; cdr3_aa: CASSYQGINPGNTIYF